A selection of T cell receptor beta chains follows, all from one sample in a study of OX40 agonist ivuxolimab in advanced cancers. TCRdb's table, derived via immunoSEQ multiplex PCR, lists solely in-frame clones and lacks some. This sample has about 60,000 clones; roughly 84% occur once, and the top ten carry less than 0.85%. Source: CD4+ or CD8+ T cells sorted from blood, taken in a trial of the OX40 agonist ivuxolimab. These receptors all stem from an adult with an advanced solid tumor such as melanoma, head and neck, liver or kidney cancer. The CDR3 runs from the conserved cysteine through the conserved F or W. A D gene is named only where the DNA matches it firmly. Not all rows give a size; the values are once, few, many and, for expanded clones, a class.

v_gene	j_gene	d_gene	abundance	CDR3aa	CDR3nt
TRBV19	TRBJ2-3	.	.	CASRGMADTQYF	TGTGCCAGCCGGGGGATGGCAGATACGCAGTATTTT
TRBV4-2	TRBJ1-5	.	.	CASSYRVSNQPQHF	TGTGCCAGCAGCTACAGGGTTAGCAATCAGCCCCAGCATTTT
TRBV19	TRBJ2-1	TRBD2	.	CASRGTSGSDNEQFF	TGTGCCAGTAGAGGGACTAGCGGGAGTGACAATGAGCAGTTCTTC
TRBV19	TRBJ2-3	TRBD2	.	CASIPAGADTQYF	TGTGCCAGCATACCAGCGGGGGCAGATACGCAGTATTTT
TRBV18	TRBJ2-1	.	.	CASSPPTAEQFF	TGTGCCAGCTCACCACCGACCGCTGAGCAGTTCTTC
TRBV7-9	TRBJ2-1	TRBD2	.	CASSLAGTSGSQAHNEQFF	TGTGCCAGCAGCTTAGCAGGGACTAGCGGGAGTCAAGCCCACAATGAGCAGTTCTTC
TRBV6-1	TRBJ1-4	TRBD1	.	CASSDLDRTFF	TGTGCCAGCAGTGATCTGGACAGGACATTTTTT
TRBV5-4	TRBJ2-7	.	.	CASSFKGLLGEQYF	TGTGCCAGCAGCTTTAAGGGCCTACTAGGCGAGCAGTACTTC
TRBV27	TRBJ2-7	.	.	CASSSLHTGEQYF	TGTGCCAGCAGCTCACTCCATACAGGGGAGCAGTACTTC
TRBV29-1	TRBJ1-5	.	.	CSVQNSNQPQHF	TGCAGCGTGCAAAATAGCAATCAGCCCCAGCATTTT
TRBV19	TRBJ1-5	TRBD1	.	CASSWTGDNQPQHF	TGTGCCAGTAGTTGGACAGGGGACAATCAGCCCCAGCATTTT
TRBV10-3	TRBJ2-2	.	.	CAISQGLGTNTGELFF	TGTGCCATCAGTCAAGGATTAGGGACGAACACCGGGGAGCTGTTTTTT
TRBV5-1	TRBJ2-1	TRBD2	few	CASSGTSGNYNEQFF	TGCGCCAGCAGCGGAACTAGCGGCAACTACAATGAGCAGTTCTTC
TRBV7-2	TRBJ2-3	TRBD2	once	CASSFRDGGGTDTQYF	TGTGCCAGCAGCTTCCGGGACGGCGGGGGAACAGATACGCAGTATTTT
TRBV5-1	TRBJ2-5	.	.	CASSPDTRQETQYF	TGCGCCAGCAGCCCGGACACGAGACAAGAGACCCAGTACTTC
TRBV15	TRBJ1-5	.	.	CATSGNSPGNQPQHF	TGTGCCACCAGCGGGAACAGCCCTGGCAATCAGCCCCAGCATTTT
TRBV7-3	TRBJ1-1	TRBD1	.	CASSSTGADTEAFF	TGTGCCAGCAGCTCGACAGGGGCGGACACTGAAGCTTTCTTT
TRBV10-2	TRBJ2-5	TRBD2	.	CASRDVSGGETQYF	TGCGCCAGCAGGGACGTCTCGGGAGGAGAGACCCAGTACTTC
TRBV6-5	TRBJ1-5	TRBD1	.	CASSRQGDQPQHF	TGTGCCAGCAGTCGACAGGGGGATCAGCCCCAGCATTTT
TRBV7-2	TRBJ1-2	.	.	CASSFYGERGYTF	TGTGCCAGCAGCTTCTATGGGGAGAGGGGCTACACCTTC
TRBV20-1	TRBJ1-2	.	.	CSARFEKGYTF	TGCAGTGCTAGATTTGAGAAAGGCTACACCTTC
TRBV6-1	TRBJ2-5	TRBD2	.	CASSEYGSGRALGETQYF	TGTGCCAGCAGTGAATATGGTAGCGGGAGGGCCCTCGGTGAGACCCAGTACTTC
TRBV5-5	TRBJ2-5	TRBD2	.	CASSRTSGGNQETQYF	TGTGCCAGCAGCCGGACTAGCGGGGGTAATCAAGAGACCCAGTACTTC
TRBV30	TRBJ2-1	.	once	CAWNPIDKDNEQFF	TGTGCCTGGAACCCCATCGACAAAGACAATGAGCAGTTCTTC
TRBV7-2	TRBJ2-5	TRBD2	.	CASSFLSGGAGETQYF	TGTGCCAGCAGCTTTTTGAGCGGGGGGGCCGGGGAGACCCAGTACTTC
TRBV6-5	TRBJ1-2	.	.	CASSLVWGAGYGYTF	TGTGCCAGCAGCCTGGTATGGGGGGCCGGCTATGGCTACACCTTC
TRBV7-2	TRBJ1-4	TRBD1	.	CASSLTGVIEKLFF	TGTGCCAGCAGCTTGACAGGGGTTATCGAAAAACTGTTTTTT
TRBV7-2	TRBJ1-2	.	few	CASSPSGTIYGYTF	TGTGCCAGCTCCCCGTCAGGGACGATCTATGGCTACACCTTC
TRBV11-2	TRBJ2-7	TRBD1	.	CASSLTIGGQGYEQYF	TGTGCCAGCAGCTTAACCATTGGGGGACAGGGGTACGAGCAGTACTTC
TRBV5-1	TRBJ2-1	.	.	CASSWGDSPNEQFF	TGCGCCAGCAGCTGGGGGGACAGCCCCAATGAGCAGTTCTTC
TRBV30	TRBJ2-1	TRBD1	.	CAWQHPDRLYNEQFF	TGTGCCTGGCAACACCCGGACAGGTTGTACAATGAGCAGTTCTTC
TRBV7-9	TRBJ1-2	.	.	CASSLSDKPGGGYTF	TGTGCCAGCAGCTTATCCGACAAACCCGGTGGTGGCTACACCTTC
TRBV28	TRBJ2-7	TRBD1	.	CASRTGDPYEQYF	TGTGCCAGCCGTACAGGGGATCCCTACGAGCAGTACTTC
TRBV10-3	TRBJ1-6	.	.	CAISSTSSSYNSPLHF	TGTGCCATCAGTAGCACTTCCTCCTCCTATAATTCACCCCTCCACTTT
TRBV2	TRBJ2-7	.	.	CASNTGYEQYF	TGTGCCAGCAATACAGGGTACGAGCAGTACTTC
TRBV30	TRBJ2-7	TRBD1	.	CASGTGSGEQYF	TGTGCCTCCGGGACAGGGTCGGGCGAGCAGTACTTC
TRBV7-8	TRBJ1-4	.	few	CASSLGEPEKLFF	TGTGCCAGCAGCTTAGGGGAACCTGAAAAACTGTTTTTT
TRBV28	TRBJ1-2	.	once	CASQHRIYGYTF	TGTGCCAGCCAGCACAGGATCTATGGCTACACCTTC
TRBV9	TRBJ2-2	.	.	CASSPITSSTSGELFF	TGTGCCAGCAGCCCTATCACTAGCAGCACTTCAGGGGAGCTGTTTTTT
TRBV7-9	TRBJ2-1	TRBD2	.	CASSRGSSGRANQRYEQFF	TGTGCCAGCAGCCGGGGGTCTAGCGGGAGGGCCAATCAGAGGTATGAGCAGTTCTTC
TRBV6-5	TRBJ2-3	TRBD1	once	CASSYSGQGGHTQYF	TGTGCCAGCAGTTACTCTGGACAGGGTGGCCATACGCAGTATTTT
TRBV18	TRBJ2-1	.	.	CASSPSGDEQFF	TGTGCCAGCTCACCATCGGGCGATGAGCAGTTCTTC
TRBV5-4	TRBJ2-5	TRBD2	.	CASSLGLAGGTQETQYF	TGTGCCAGCAGCTTGGGACTAGCGGGGGGAACCCAAGAGACCCAGTACTTC
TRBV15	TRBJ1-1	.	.	CATSRSGGMNTEAFF	TGTGCCACCAGCAGATCGGGTGGGATGAACACTGAAGCTTTCTTT
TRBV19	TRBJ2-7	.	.	CASSIIRQGNYEQYF	TGTGCCAGTAGTATCATAAGGCAGGGAAACTACGAGCAGTACTTC
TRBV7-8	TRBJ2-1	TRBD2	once	CASSPGGLAGKGYNEQFF	TGTGCCAGCAGCCCAGGGGGACTAGCGGGAAAGGGCTACAATGAGCAGTTCTTC
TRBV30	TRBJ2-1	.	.	CAWSNWQGRDNEQFF	TGTGCCTGGAGTAATTGGCAGGGGAGGGACAATGAGCAGTTCTTC
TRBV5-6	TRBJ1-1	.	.	CASSSGQINTEAFF	TGTGCCAGCAGCTCCGGACAGATCAACACTGAAGCTTTCTTT
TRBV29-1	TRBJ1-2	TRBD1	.	CSVGSAGGTGDGYTF	TGCAGCGTTGGATCGGCAGGGGGTACTGGGGATGGCTACACCTTC
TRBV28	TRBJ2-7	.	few	CASSLYGFYEQYF	TGTGCCAGCAGTTTATATGGATTCTACGAGCAGTACTTC
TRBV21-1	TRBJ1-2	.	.	CASGGRVSGYGYTF	TGTGCCAGTGGGGGGAGGGTTAGTGGCTATGGCTACACCTTC
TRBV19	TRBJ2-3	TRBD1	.	CASSTRTGLGDTQYF	TGTGCCAGTAGTACTAGGACAGGGCTCGGGGATACGCAGTATTTT
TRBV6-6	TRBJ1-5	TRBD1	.	CASSAGTETNQPQHF	TGTGCCAGCAGTGCCGGGACAGAGACAAATCAGCCCCAGCATTTT
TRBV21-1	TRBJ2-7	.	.	CASSASSYEQYF	TGTGCCAGCAGTGCCAGCTCCTACGAGCAGTACTTC